This T cell receptor beta chain appears in the sequencing data of a study of blood T cell repertoires in COVID-19. Study information: Sources were T cells, B-cell-depleted T cells, or PBMCs; the material itself was cDNA or gDNA.

Germline V lookup: CDR1 SGHVS, CDR2 FNYEAQ. This CDR3 has 14 residues. V lost 2 bases, J lost 2 bases, and 7 bases lay in between. Some clones are missing from TCRdb's copy, which holds only in-frame ones; the method was immunoSEQ multiplex PCR. The sample contains fewer than 200,000 clones, 65% to 85% of which appear only once. A single count supports this clone. Residents of about 25 US areas, aged roughly 18 to 90 years, made up the participants. The sequencing input was PBMCs or T cells enriched from blood (not recorded which). This receptor was identified in a woman aged 50 to 60 in a cohort exposed to, infected with or recovered from COVID-19 (not recorded which). The chain recombines TRBV7-6 with TRBJ1-5; D is undetermined. The CDR3 protein is CASSLSGGNQPQHF. CDR3 DNA sequence: TGTGCCAGCAGCTTAAGCGGGGGCAATCAGCCCCAGCATTTT.